Presented here are 4 T cell receptor beta chains from one specimen sequenced in a study of somatic mutations in cytotoxic T cells in rheumatoid arthritis. This table comes from immunoSEQ multiplex PCR, and its TCRdb copy is limited to in-frame clones, with some not included. The sample has just under 6,500 clones, 70% to 85% seen once. The sample was CD8+ T cells sorted from blood, taken at a follow-up visit. The receptors shown here come from a woman between 65 and 79 years old with rheumatoid arthritis.

The rearrangement links TRBV9 to TRBJ2-7, with unresolved D. The CDR3 spans 15 residues. CDR1 is SGDLS, CDR2 YYNGEE, per germline. V was clipped by 0 bases and J by 4 bases, with 14 bases between them. CDR3 region: CASSVGVDYKYEQYF. The CDR3 DNA reads TGTGCCAGCAGCGTAGGTGTAGATTATAAATACGAGCAGTACTTC.

The chain uses TRBV27 and TRBJ2-7; D possibly corresponds to TRBD1 (5 bases). The CDR3 spans 12 residues. The V end lost 6 bases, the J end lost 0 bases, and 6 bases lay between the germline ends. Germline V gene sequence: CDR1 MNHEY, CDR2 SMNVEV (reference sequence). The CDR3 spells CASRGLSYEQYF. The CDR3 region has the DNA TGTGCCAGCAGGGGGCTCTCCTACGAGCAGTACTTC.

This chain uses TRBV11-2 with TRBJ2-7; 9 bases line up with TRBD1. CDR1 is SGHAT, CDR2 FQNNGV, per germline. V dropped 5 bases and J dropped 2; count of bases not matched to a gene: 7. The CDR3 totals 15 residues. CDR3 nucleotide sequence: TGTGCCAGCAGCGAAGCGACAGGGGGAACCTACGAGCAGTACTTC. This gives the protein CASSEATGGTYEQYF.

There are a few counts of this clone. The V and J genes are TRBV5-8 and TRBJ2-6; TRBD1 might be the D (6 bases). V dropped 3 bases and J dropped 2 bases, with 6 bases sitting between them. CDR1 SGHTS and CDR2 YDEGEE come from the germline V gene. The CDR3 contains 14 residues. The CDR3 DNA sequence: TGTGCCAGCAGCTACAGGGCTGGGGCCAACGTCCTGACTTTC. Residues: CASSYRAGANVLTF.